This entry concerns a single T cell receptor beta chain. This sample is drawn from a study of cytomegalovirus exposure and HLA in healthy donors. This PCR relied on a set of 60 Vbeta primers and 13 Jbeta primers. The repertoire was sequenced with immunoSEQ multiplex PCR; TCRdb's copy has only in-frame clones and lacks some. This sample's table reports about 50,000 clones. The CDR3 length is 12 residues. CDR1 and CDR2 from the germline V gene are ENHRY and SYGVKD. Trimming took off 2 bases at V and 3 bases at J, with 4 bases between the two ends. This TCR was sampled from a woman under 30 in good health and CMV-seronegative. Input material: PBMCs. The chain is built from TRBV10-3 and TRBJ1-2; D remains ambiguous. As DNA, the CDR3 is TGTGCCATCAGTGAGACGGACTATGGCTACACCTTC. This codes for CAISETDYGYTF.